Presented here are 25 T cell receptor beta chains from one specimen sequenced in a study of cytomegalovirus exposure and HLA in healthy donors. 60 Vbeta and 13 Jbeta primers were used in PCR. The method was immunoSEQ multiplex PCR; TCRdb's version includes in-frame clones alone and lacks a portion of them. The data show some 84,000 clones, about three quarters seen once. Sequenced material: PBMCs. The receptors here all came from a male donor in good health and CMV-seropositive.

V is TRBV6-4 and J is TRBJ2-2, with TRBD2 identical over 7 bases. CDR1 and CDR2 from the germline V gene are MRHNA and SNTAGT. Unmatched junction bases numbered 7, after V lost 0 bases and J lost 6 bases. There are 16 residues in the CDR3. The CDR3 coding sequence is TGTGCCAGCAGTGACTCGTCTAGCGGACGCTCCGGGGAGCTGTTTTTT. Translated, it gives CASSDSSSGRSGELFF.

The chain couples TRBV29-1 to TRBJ2-1; D is undetermined. This CDR3 spans 11 amino acids. CDR1 and CDR2 (germline): SQVTM, ANQGSEA. The germline V and J ends were trimmed by 3 bases and 4 bases, with 4 bases remaining between them. For the CDR3, the DNA is TGCAGCGTTGACACTTACAATGAGCAGTTCTTC. It translates to CSVDTYNEQFF.

This clone appeared a few times. The CDR3 reads CASSPRWGQGAFF. CDR3 DNA sequence: TGTGCCAGCAGCCCCCGGTGGGGCCAGGGGGCTTTCTTT. V is TRBV7-2 and J is TRBJ1-1, with D tentatively TRBD1 (6 bases). The CDR3 has 13 amino acids. Trimming pared 5 bases from V and 11 bases from J, leaving 18 bases between. Looked up from germline, CDR1 is SGHTA and CDR2 is FQGNSA.

This chain links TRBV28 with TRBJ1-4; 8 bases match TRBD1. CDR1 is MDHEN, CDR2 SYDVKM, per germline. The ends lost 9 bases at V and 6 bases at J; junction bases unmatched: 6. The CDR3 runs 13 residues. The CDR3 here is CASAGGVYEKLFF. As DNA, the CDR3 is TGTGCCAGTGCAGGGGGCGTGTATGAAAAACTGTTTTTT.

The rearrangement joins TRBV23-1 to TRBJ2-5, with 10 bases matching TRBD2. TRBV23-1 is identified as an open reading frame with a role that is uncertain. The CDR3 covers 15 residues. The V and J ends lost 3 bases and 3 bases, in that order; junction bases with no gene match: 4. CDR3 nucleotides: TGCGCCAGCAGTCAGGCAAGCGGGAGGGAAGAGACCCAGTACTTC. This translates into CASSQASGREETQYF.

The genes are TRBV27 and TRBJ2-5; D might be TRBD1 (6 bases). There are 12 residues in the CDR3. The V end lost 4 bases, the J end lost 4 bases, and 7 bases lay between the germline ends. Germline CDR1 MNHEY, CDR2 SMNVEV (reference sequence). The CDR3 region is CASSSDRETQYF. The CDR3 DNA sequence: TGTGCCAGCAGTTCGGACAGAGAGACCCAGTACTTC.

The chain has TRBV6-5 and TRBJ1-5; 9 nucleotides line up with TRBD1. Germline loops: CDR1 MNHEY, CDR2 SVGAGI. The CDR3 is made up of 16 amino acids. J lost 5 bases, V lost 2 bases, and 7 bases had no gene match. The chain's CDR3 is CASSYGGQGRYQPQHF. CDR3 bases: TGTGCCAGCAGTTACGGCGGACAGGGGCGATATCAGCCCCAGCATTTT.

The chain joins TRBV5-4 to TRBJ2-7; 7 bases line up with TRBD2. CDR1 SGHNT and CDR2 YYREEE come from the germline V gene (reference sequence). The CDR3 is 15 residues long. V lost 2 bases and J lost 6; bases outside the gene matches: 11. This CDR3 reads CASSLGLVQSPEQYF. The CDR3 region has the DNA TGTGCCAGCAGCTTAGGACTAGTTCAATCGCCCGAGCAGTACTTC. The variable domain in full, with the rest retrieved from reference TRBV5-4 and TRBJ2-7, is ETGVTQSPTHLIKTRGQQVTLRCSSQSGHNTVSWYQQALGQGPQFIFQYYREEENGRGNFPPRFSGLQFPNYSSELNVNALELDDSALYLCASSLGLVQSPEQYFGPGTRLTVT.

The rearrangement joins TRBV7-9 to TRBJ1-5; 9 bases are shared with TRBD1. Germline loops: CDR1 SEHNR, CDR2 FQNEAQ (reference sequence). This CDR3 spans 17 amino acids. Trimming took 4 bases from V and 3 from J; bases not matched to a gene: 10. The CDR3: CASSSPSGTGPNQPQHF. The DNA for the CDR3 is TGTGCCAGCAGCTCACCGTCGGGGACAGGGCCCAATCAGCCCCAGCATTTT.

To note about this clone: Within the sample, other DNA sequences also encode this same CDR3. The rearrangement links TRBV9 to TRBJ2-5; tentatively, D is TRBD2 (6 bases). V was clipped by 0 bases and J by 2 bases, with 8 bases between them. Germline values: CDR1 SGDLS, CDR2 YYNGEE. This CDR3 has 14 residues. The CDR3: CASSVEGGQETQYF. For the CDR3, the DNA is TGTGCCAGCAGCGTAGAGGGAGGTCAAGAGACCCAGTACTTC.

V gene TRBV9 combines with J gene TRBJ2-1, with 9 positions matching TRBD2. J gave up 5 bases and V 0 bases, and 9 bases lay outside the gene matches. The CDR3 totals 17 residues. CDR1 is SGDLS and CDR2 is YYNGEE in the germline V gene. The CDR3 protein is CASSVGASGNSNNEQFF. The DNA for the CDR3 is TGTGCCAGCAGCGTAGGGGCTAGCGGGAACTCTAACAATGAGCAGTTCTTC.

This clone appeared a single time. The chain combines TRBV6-6 with TRBJ1-5; D unresolved. This CDR3 contains 14 residues. The germline V gene encodes CDR1 MNHNY and CDR2 SVGAGI (reference sequence). Trimming removed 6 bases at V and 5 bases at J, with 14 bases between. The CDR3 is CASSLRRVDQPQHF. The CDR3 DNA sequence: TGTGCCAGCAGCCTCCGGCGGGTAGATCAGCCCCAGCATTTT.

The sample holds a few counts of this clone. This chain connects TRBV4-2 to TRBJ2-7, with TRBD1 matching 7 bases. Looked up from germline, CDR1 is LGHNA and CDR2 is YNFKEQ. V lost 3 bases and J lost 6; bases outside the gene matches: 14. This CDR3 has 16 amino acids. CDR3 sequence: CASSQDHADRVGEQYF. The CDR3 DNA is TGTGCCAGCAGCCAGGATCACGCAGACAGGGTCGGCGAGCAGTACTTC.

The chain recombines TRBV4-1 with TRBJ2-1; TRBD2 aligns across 8 bases. Germline assignment: CDR1 MGHRA and CDR2 YSYEKL. The CDR3 is 18 residues long. Trimming removed 5 bases from V and 0 bases from J; junction bases left unmatched: 12. The chain's CDR3 is CASSTGTRQPSSYNEQFF. CDR3 bases: TGCGCCAGCAGCACTGGGACTAGGCAACCCAGCTCCTACAATGAGCAGTTCTTC.

The V gene is TRBV30, the J gene TRBJ2-2, with 9 bases lining up with TRBD2. The CDR3 totals 15 residues. V shed 4 bases, J shed 4 bases, and the junction held 7 bases outside the gene matches. CDR1 and CDR2 from the germline V gene are GTSNPN and SVGIG (reference sequence). CDR3 in DNA: TGTGCCTGGACTATAGCGGGAGCGCCCACCGGGGAGCTGTTTTTT. Translated, it gives CAWTIAGAPTGELFF. The whole variable domain, remainder taken from reference TRBV30 and TRBJ2-2, is SQTIHQWPATLVQPVGSPLSLECTVEGTSNPNLYWYRQAAGRGLQLLFYSVGIGQISSEVPQNLSASRPQDRQFILSSKKLLLSDSGFYLCAWTIAGAPTGELFFGEGSRLTVL.

The chain joins TRBV18 to TRBJ2-1; TRBD2 aligns across 14 bases. The CDR3 extends over 19 amino acids. The J segment lost 2 bases and the V segment lost 6 bases, leaving 12 bases of the junction unmatched. CDR1 and CDR2 (germline): KGHSH, LQKENI. The CDR3, as DNA: TGTGCCAGCTCCATGCTCGGGACTAGCGGGAGAAGCCCCTACAATGAGCAGTTCTTC. It yields the protein CASSMLGTSGRSPYNEQFF.

For this clone: A read error may account for a junction end that differs from germline. The V call is TRBV2, the J call TRBJ2-2; 8 bases map to TRBD2. CDR1 and CDR2 from the germline V gene are SNHLY and FYNNEI. CDR3 size: 14 residues. CDR3 amino acids: CASNELAVSGELFF. CDR3 nucleotide sequence: TGTGCCAGCAATGAACTAGCGGTATCCGGGGAGCTGTTTTTT.

The gene calls are TRBV7-3 and TRBJ2-1, with 10 bases that match TRBD2. Unmatched junction bases numbered 8, after V lost 5 bases and J lost 4 bases. Germline V CDR1 and CDR2: SGHTA, FQGTGA. CDR3 length: 16 amino acids. CDR3 in amino acids: CASSRAGTSVYNEQFF. The CDR3 DNA sequence: TGTGCCAGCAGCCGTGCCGGGACTAGCGTATACAATGAGCAGTTCTTC.

V and J are TRBV5-4 and TRBJ1-1, with TRBD1 identical over 8 bases. The CDR3 is 15 amino acids. Germline V gives CDR1 SGHNT, CDR2 YYREEE (reference sequence). V trimming: 4 bases; J trimming: 5 bases; junction bases outside the gene matches: 10. The CDR3 coding sequence is TGTGCCAGCAGCCAAGAGACAGGGGTTAGAACTGAAGCTTTCTTT. Residues: CASSQETGVRTEAFF.

As for this clone: Germline is not matched at one junction end, which may reflect a read error. The J gene is TRBJ1-1, the V gene TRBV9, with 8 bases identical to TRBD1. Germline CDR1 is SGDLS and CDR2 is YYNGEE. This CDR3 contains 13 residues. The CDR3 bases are TGTGCCAGCAGCGTCTCCGGGACAGGTCTGTGGGCTTGG. Protein product: CASSVSGTGLWAW.

The chain employs TRBV13 and TRBJ2-7, with TRBD2 identical over 8 bases. The germline V gene has CDR1 PRHDT and CDR2 FYEKMQ (reference sequence). V gave up 4 bases and J gave up 2 bases; unmatched junction bases: 7. CDR3 length equals 15 residues. DNA for the CDR3: TGTGCCAGCAGCTCGGGAACTAGCGGACCCTACGAGCAGTACTTC. Protein product: CASSSGTSGPYEQYF. Drawing the rest from reference TRBV13 and TRBJ2-7, the complete variable domain is AAGVIQSPRHLIKEKRETATLKCYPIPRHDTVYWYQQGPGQDPQFLISFYEKMQSDKGSIPDRFSAQQFSDYHSELNMSSLELGDSALYFCASSSGTSGPYEQYFGPGTRLTVT.

The chain carries TRBV6-1 and TRBJ1-2; no reliable D call. The V gene lost 6 bases and the J gene lost 7 bases, with 12 bases spanning the gap. The CDR3 spans 12 residues. The germline V gene encodes CDR1 MNHNS and CDR2 SASEGT. The CDR3 coding sequence is TGTGCCAGCAGGACAAATCCCTCTGGCTACACCTTC. Its translation: CASRTNPSGYTF.

This chain links TRBV7-6 with TRBJ2-7; TRBD2 matches 7 bases. Trimming took 0 bases from V and 2 from J; bases not matched to a gene: 1. CDR3 size: 14 residues. CDR1 is SGHVS, CDR2 FNYEAQ, per germline. CDR3 region: CASSLAGGAYEQYF. The CDR3 DNA is TGTGCCAGCAGCTTAGCGGGAGGGGCCTACGAGCAGTACTTC. Based on the CDR3 plus reference TRBV7-6 and TRBJ2-7, the full variable domain is GAGVSQSPRYKVTKRGQDVALRCDPISGHVSLYWYRQALGQGPEFLTYFNYEAQQDKSGLPNDRFSAERPEGSISTLTIQRTEQRDSAMYRCASSLAGGAYEQYFGPGTRLTVT.

J is TRBJ1-5 and V is TRBV19; 7 nucleotides align to TRBD1. This CDR3 spans 15 amino acids. CDR1 and CDR2 from the germline V gene are LNHDA and SQIVND (reference sequence). The J segment lost 4 bases and the V segment lost 6 bases, leaving 9 bases of the junction unmatched. CDR3 region: CASREQGQPNQPQHF. The CDR3, as DNA: TGTGCCAGTAGAGAACAGGGGCAACCTAATCAGCCCCAGCATTTT.

The V and J genes are TRBV5-4 and TRBJ2-5; 7 bases are shared with TRBD2. The CDR3 spans 14 residues. Trimming at V came to 4 bases and at J to 5 bases, leaving 8 bases not matched to a gene. Looked up from germline, CDR1 is SGHNT and CDR2 is YYREEE (reference sequence). The CDR3 DNA is TGTGCCAGCAGCGAGATGGCGGGAGTGGAGACCCAGTACTTC. Encoded protein: CASSEMAGVETQYF.